This paragraph reports one T cell receptor (beta chain). This entry belongs to a study of blood T cell repertoires in COVID-19. Source study methods: Quantification of nucleated cells was approximated via reference gene primer amplification. The protocol was immunoSEQ multiplex PCR, while the TCRdb copy is restricted to in-frame clones and leaves out a portion. The V and J calls and the clone size are those of that table, but D and trimming were determined from the DNA. The repertoire holds 540,000 or so clones, around nine tenths seen once, with about 8.2% in the top ten. One Seattle source followed patients from active infection through their disease course. Looked up from germline, CDR1 is MDHEN and CDR2 is SYDVKM. The CDR3 extends over 13 amino acids. V gave up 8 bases and J gave up 6 bases; unmatched junction bases: 7.

The specimen was peripheral blood. The clonotype was recovered from a woman aged 45-60 years with COVID-19, enrolled during active disease. The V gene is TRBV28, the J gene TRBJ2-7; 10 nucleotides agree with TRBD2. Written as DNA, the CDR3 is TGTGCCAGCGACAGCGGGGGGGCAGTCGAGCAGTACTTC. Its translation is CASDSGGAVEQYF.